This TCR beta chain is drawn from a study of blood T cell repertoires in COVID-19. Germline V gives CDR1 MDHEN, CDR2 SYDVKM. This CDR3 has 13 amino acids. V dropped 6 bases and J dropped 8 bases, with 17 bases sitting between them. Measured with immunoSEQ multiplex PCR; TCRdb has only the in-frame clones, and not every one. This sample yields about 190,000 clones, of which 65% to 85% are seen a single time; more than 2.5% belongs to the top ten. The chain employs TRBV28 and TRBJ2-7, with a weak D call TRBD2 (6 bases). The TCR was taken from a young woman who had recovered from COVID-19. Material: PBMCs or T cells enriched from blood (not recorded which). CDR3 loop: CASRFPGDPKQYV. The CDR3 bases are TGTGCCAGCAGGTTCCCGGGGGACCCAAAGCAGTACGTC.